This TCR beta chain originates from a study of blood T cell repertoires in COVID-19. At the level of the study: The cDNA or gDNA used as material had been derived from T cells, B-cell-depleted T cells, or PBMCs.

CDR3 length equals 16 residues. Germline V gene sequence: CDR1 SNHLY, CDR2 FYNNEI. The V segment lost 7 bases and the J segment 2 bases; nucleotides outside the gene matches: 9. Assay: immunoSEQ multiplex PCR; the TCRdb copy retains only in-frame clones and omits some. The table has around 310,000 clones, more than 75% seen once. V is TRBV2 and J is TRBJ2-1, with 9 bases identical to TRBD1. Material: peripheral blood. The sequence was obtained from a woman in her 50s with active or convalescent COVID-19. CDR3 nucleotide sequence: TGTGCCAGCACCGGTGTGACAGGGGGGGCCTACAATGAGCAGTTCTTC. Its protein product is CASTGVTGGAYNEQFF.